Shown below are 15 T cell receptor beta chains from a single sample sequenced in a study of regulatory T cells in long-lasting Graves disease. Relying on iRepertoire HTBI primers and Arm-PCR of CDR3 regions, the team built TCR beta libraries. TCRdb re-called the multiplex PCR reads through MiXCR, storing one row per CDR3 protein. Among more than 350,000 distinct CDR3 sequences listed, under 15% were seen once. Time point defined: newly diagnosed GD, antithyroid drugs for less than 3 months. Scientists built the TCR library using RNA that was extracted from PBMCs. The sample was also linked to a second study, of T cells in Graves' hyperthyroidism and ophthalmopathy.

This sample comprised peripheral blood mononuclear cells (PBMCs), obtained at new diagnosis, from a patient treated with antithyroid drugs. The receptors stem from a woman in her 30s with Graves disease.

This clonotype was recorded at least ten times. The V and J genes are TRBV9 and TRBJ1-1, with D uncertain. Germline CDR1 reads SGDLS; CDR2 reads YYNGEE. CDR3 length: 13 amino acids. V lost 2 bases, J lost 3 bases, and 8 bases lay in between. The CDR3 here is CASSVGSHTEAFF. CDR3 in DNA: TGTGCCAGCAGCGTGGGTAGTCACACTGAAGCTTTCTTT.

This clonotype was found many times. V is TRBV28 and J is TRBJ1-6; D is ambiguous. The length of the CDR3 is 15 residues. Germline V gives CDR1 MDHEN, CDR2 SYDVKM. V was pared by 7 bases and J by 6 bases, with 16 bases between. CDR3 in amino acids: CASIPPESPNSPLHF. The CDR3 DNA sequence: TGTGCCAGCATCCCCCCGGAGAGTCCTAATTCACCCCTCCACTTT.

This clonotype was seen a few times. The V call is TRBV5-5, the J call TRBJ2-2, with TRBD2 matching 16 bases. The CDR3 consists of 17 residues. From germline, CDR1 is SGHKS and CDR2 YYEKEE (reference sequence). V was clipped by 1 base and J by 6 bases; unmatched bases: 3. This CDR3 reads CASSLSGTSGRAGELFF. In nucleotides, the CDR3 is TGTGCCAGCAGCTTGTCCGGGACTAGCGGGAGGGCCGGGGAGCTGTTTTTT.

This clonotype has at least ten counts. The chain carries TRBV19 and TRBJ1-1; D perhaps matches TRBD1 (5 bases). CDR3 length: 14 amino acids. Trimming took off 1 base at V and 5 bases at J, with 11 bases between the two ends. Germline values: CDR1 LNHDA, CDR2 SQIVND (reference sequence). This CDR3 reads CASSIGPGRTEAFF. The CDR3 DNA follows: TGTGCCAGTAGTATAGGACCAGGGCGGACTGAAGCTTTCTTT.

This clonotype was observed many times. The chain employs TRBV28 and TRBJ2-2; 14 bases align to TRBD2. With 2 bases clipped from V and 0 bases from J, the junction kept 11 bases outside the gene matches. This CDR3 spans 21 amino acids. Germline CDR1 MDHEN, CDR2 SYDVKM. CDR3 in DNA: TGTGCCAGCAGTTTAGGGATGTGGGGACTAGCGGGAGTAGCGAACACCGGGGAGCTGTTTTTT. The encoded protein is CASSLGMWGLAGVANTGELFF.

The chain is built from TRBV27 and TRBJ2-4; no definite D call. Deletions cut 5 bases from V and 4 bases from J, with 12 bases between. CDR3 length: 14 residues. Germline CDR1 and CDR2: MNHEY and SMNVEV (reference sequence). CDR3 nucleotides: TGTGCCAGCAGTGGATCGACTGCGAAAAACATTCAGTACTTC. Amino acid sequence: CASSGSTAKNIQYF.

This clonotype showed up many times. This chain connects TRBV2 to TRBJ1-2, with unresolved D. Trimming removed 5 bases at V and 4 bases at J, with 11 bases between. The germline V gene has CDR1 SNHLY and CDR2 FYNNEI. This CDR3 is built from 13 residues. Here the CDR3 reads CASSQTSSYGYTF. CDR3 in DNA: TGTGCCAGCAGTCAAACTTCAAGCTATGGCTACACCTTC.

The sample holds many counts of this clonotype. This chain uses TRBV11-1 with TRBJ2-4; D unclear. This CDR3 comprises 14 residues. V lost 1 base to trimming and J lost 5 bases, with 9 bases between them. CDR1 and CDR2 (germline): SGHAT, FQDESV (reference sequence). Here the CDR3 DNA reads TGTGCCAGCAGCTTAGTGGGCAGAGAAAACATTCAGTACTTC. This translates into CASSLVGRENIQYF.

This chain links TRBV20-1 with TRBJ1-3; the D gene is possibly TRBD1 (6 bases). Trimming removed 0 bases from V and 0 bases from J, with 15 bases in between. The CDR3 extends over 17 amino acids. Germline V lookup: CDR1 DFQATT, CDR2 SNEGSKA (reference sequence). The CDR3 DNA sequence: TGCAGTGCTAGAGATCTTAGGGGGTTAAACTCTGGAAACACCATATATTTT. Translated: CSARDLRGLNSGNTIYF.

The DNA for the CDR3 is TGTGCCAGCAGCGTAGTTCCCTCCCCCAACTACAATGAGCAGTTCTTC. The encoded protein is CASSVVPSPNYNEQFF. The chain combines TRBV9 with TRBJ2-1, with D unresolved. Trimming cost V 0 bases and J 3 bases, with 13 bases left between them. The CDR3 sequence is 16 residues long. Germline values: CDR1 SGDLS, CDR2 YYNGEE.

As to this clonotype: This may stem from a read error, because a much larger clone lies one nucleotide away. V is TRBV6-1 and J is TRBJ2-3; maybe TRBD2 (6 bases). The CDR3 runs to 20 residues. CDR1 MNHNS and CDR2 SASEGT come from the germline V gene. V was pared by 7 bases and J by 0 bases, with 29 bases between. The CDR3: CASTKRNGGLASGSTDTQYF. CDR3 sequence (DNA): TGTGCCAGCACCAAAAGAAATGGGGGTCTAGCGAGCGGTAGCACAGATACGCAGTATTTT.

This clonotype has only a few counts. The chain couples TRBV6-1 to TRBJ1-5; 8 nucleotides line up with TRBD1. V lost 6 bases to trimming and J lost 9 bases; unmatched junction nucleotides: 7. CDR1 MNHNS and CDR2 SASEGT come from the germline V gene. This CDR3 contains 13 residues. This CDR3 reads CASSLTGARPQHF. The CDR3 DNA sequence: TGTGCCAGCAGCCTGACAGGGGCCCGGCCCCAGCATTTT.

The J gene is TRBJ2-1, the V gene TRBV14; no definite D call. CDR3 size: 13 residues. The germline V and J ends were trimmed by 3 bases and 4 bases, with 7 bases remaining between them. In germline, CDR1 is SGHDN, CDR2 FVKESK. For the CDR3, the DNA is TGTGCCAGCAGCCACATCAGGTACAATGAGCAGTTCTTC. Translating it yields CASSHIRYNEQFF.

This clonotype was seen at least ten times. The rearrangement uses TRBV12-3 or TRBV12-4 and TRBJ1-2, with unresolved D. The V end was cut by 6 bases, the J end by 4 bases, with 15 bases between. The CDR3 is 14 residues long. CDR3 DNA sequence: TGTGCCAGCAGGGCCCAGAAGTTCGGCTATGGCTACACCTTC. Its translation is CASRAQKFGYGYTF.

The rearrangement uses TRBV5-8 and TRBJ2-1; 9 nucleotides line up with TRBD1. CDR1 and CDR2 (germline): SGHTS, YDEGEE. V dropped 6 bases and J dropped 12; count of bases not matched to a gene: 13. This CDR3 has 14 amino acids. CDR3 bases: TGTGCCAGCAACCCCGGTGGGACAGGGAGGAGGCAGTTCTTC. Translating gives CASNPGGTGRRQFF.